These T cell receptor beta chains were read from a single sample in a study of blood T cell repertoires in COVID-19. Sequencing was performed with immunoSEQ multiplex PCR; in TCRdb, only in-frame clones are kept and a portion is missing. The table records about 50,000 clones, over 70% of them present only once. Sequences were obtained from peripheral blood. The source is a woman older than 75 with acute or convalescent COVID-19. CDR3s include the opening cysteine and the closing phenylalanine or tryptophan. Fields, in order: D gene, V gene, clone size, J gene, CDR3 protein, CDR3 DNA. A D gene is named only where the DNA matches it firmly. Where a row states a size, it is once, few, many or the class of an expanded clone; other rows omit it.

>TRBD2|TRBV6-6|NA|TRBJ2-7
CASRSGLAGTTYEQYF
TGTGCCAGCAGATCCGGACTAGCGGGAACAACCTACGAGCAGTACTTC
>TRBD1|TRBV19|NA|TRBJ2-1
CASSAGQGGYNEQFF
TGTGCCAGTAGTGCGGGACAGGGAGGCTACAATGAGCAGTTCTTC
>TRBD1|TRBV2|NA|TRBJ1-5
CASRQGIANQPQHF
TGTGCCAGCCGACAGGGCATCGCGAATCAGCCCCAGCATTTT
>NA|TRBV6-1|NA|TRBJ1-2
CASSDRGLANYGYTF
TGTGCCAGCAGTGACAGGGGATTAGCTAACTATGGCTACACCTTC
>TRBD2|TRBV6-6|once|TRBJ2-3
CASSPLAGSTDTQYF
TGTGCCAGCAGCCCACTAGCGGGGAGCACAGATACGCAGTATTTT
>NA|TRBV5-1|NA|TRBJ2-3
CASSGEGAAPDTQYF
TGCGCCAGTAGCGGAGAGGGCGCGGCCCCAGATACGCAGTATTTT
>TRBD1|TRBV4-1|NA|TRBJ1-2
CASSPSTGVHGYTF
TGCGCCAGCAGCCCGTCGACAGGGGTGCATGGCTACACCTTC
>NA|TRBV5-1|NA|TRBJ2-3
CASSGLGTDTQYF
TGCGCCAGCAGCGGCCTGGGCACAGATACGCAGTATTTT
>TRBD2|TRBV10-1|NA|TRBJ2-3
CASSESKFGLAGGSTDTQYF
TGCGCCAGCAGTGAGTCGAAATTCGGACTAGCGGGGGGGAGCACAGATACGCAGTATTTT
>TRBD2|TRBV27|NA|TRBJ2-1
CASSLSGLAHNEQFF
TGTGCCAGCAGTTTAAGTGGACTAGCGCATAATGAGCAGTTCTTC
>NA|TRBV19|NA|TRBJ2-7
CASSPLQGTYYEQYF
TGTGCCAGTAGTCCCCTACAGGGGACTTATTACGAGCAGTACTTC
>TRBD2|TRBV13|few|TRBJ2-3
CASSHRTSGGTDTQYF
TGTGCCAGCAGCCACCGGACTAGCGGCGGCACAGATACGCAGTATTTT
>TRBD1|TRBV5-8|once|TRBJ1-1
CASSLMRQGNTEAFF
TGTGCCAGCAGCTTGATGAGACAGGGGAACACTGAAGCTTTCTTT
>TRBD1|TRBV11-2|once|TRBJ2-5
CASSPGTGEKTQYF
TGTGCCAGCAGTCCTGGGACAGGGGAAAAGACCCAGTACTTC
>NA|TRBV10-2|NA|TRBJ2-3
CASSDWGGLNTQYF
TGCGCCAGCTCCGATTGGGGGGGCCTTAATACGCAGTATTTT
>TRBD1|TRBV10-2|medium-sized|TRBJ2-7
CASSGTGFDEQYF
TGCGCCAGCAGCGGGACAGGGTTCGACGAGCAGTACTTC
>NA|TRBV6-4|NA|TRBJ2-2
CASSDGRAQAGELFF
TGTGCCAGCAGTGACGGGCGGGCGCAGGCCGGGGAGCTGTTTTTT
>NA|TRBV11-2|NA|TRBJ1-1
CASSLVQGEAFF
TGTGCCAGCAGCTTAGTACAGGGAGAAGCTTTCTTT
>NA|TRBV21-1|NA|TRBJ1-2
CASSNPWLGPNYGYTF
TGTGCCAGCAGCAACCCGTGGTTGGGGCCTAACTATGGCTACACCTTC
>TRBD1|TRBV19|once|TRBJ1-1
CASRDRDAGWTEAFF
TGTGCCAGCCGCGACAGGGACGCTGGGTGGACTGAAGCTTTCTTT
>TRBD2|TRBV18|NA|TRBJ2-2
CASSPGGAHEELFF
TGTGCCAGCTCACCCGGGGGGGCCCATGAGGAGCTGTTTTTT
>NA|TRBV18|few|TRBJ1-1
CASSPLDRNTEAFF
TGTGCCAGCTCACCACTGGACAGGAACACTGAAGCTTTCTTT